The TCR beta chain described here comes from a study of blood T cell repertoires in COVID-19. Here immunoSEQ multiplex PCR was the method, and the copy in TCRdb shows in-frame clones only, minus some. The sample records 200,000 to 250,000 clones, around 82% being singletons. J was trimmed by 1 base and V by 3 bases; bases with no gene match: 9. From germline, CDR1 is SNHLY and CDR2 FYNNEI. The CDR3 loop spans 17 amino acids. The specimen was peripheral blood. V usage is TRBV2 and J usage is TRBJ1-5, with TRBD1 matching 7 bases. The TCR sequence derives from a man between 50 and 59 years old with active or convalescent COVID-19. The CDR3 DNA is TGTGCCAGCAGTGAGGAGAGGGGGCTCGGAAGCAATCAGCCCCAGCATTTT. Its translation: CASSEERGLGSNQPQHF.